These 18 T cell receptor beta chains originate from one sample sequenced in a study of blood T cell repertoires in COVID-19. TCRdb keeps only in-frame clones here, not all; method: immunoSEQ multiplex PCR. This table holds around 100,000 clones, around 73% found once. Sequenced: peripheral blood. The receptors stem from a man aged 55 to 70 with active or convalescent COVID-19.

The chain carries TRBV28 and TRBJ2-1; D perhaps matches TRBD2 (6 bases). With 5 bases removed from V and 0 bases from J, the gap between germline ends came to 14 bases. Germline CDR1 reads MDHEN; CDR2 reads SYDVKM. The CDR3 consists of 16 residues. The CDR3 DNA sequence: TGTGCCAGCAGTGGGGGGATGAGCGGCTCCTACAATGAGCAGTTCTTC. Amino acids: CASSGGMSGSYNEQFF. The full variable domain, rest sourced from reference TRBV28 and TRBJ2-1, is DVKVTQSSRYLVKRTGEKVFLECVQDMDHENMFWYRQDPGLGLRLIYFSYDVKMKEKGDIPEGYSVSREKKERFSLILESASTNQTSMYLCASSGGMSGSYNEQFFGPGTRLTVL.

The chain employs TRBV6-2 or TRBV6-3 and TRBJ2-5, with 7 positions matching TRBD2. With V trimmed by 2 bases and J by 0 bases, 9 bases remained unmatched. This CDR3 spans 17 amino acids. Germline-derived CDR1 and CDR2 are MNHEY and SVGEGT. The CDR3 loop is CASSYPLADLNQETQYF. The CDR3 DNA reads TGTGCCAGCAGTTACCCGCTAGCGGACCTAAACCAAGAGACCCAGTACTTC.

V usage is TRBV28 and J usage is TRBJ2-1; no clear D gene. Germline V gene data show CDR1 as MDHEN and CDR2 as SYDVKM. CDR3 length: 13 amino acids. V shed 5 bases and J shed 8 bases, with 13 bases lying between them. The CDR3 here is CASSLVRSDEQFF. CDR3 bases: TGTGCCAGCAGTCTGGTTCGGTCGGATGAGCAGTTCTTC. Combining the CDR3 with reference TRBV28 and TRBJ2-1 gives the whole variable domain DVKVTQSSRYLVKRTGEKVFLECVQDMDHENMFWYRQDPGLGLRLIYFSYDVKMKEKGDIPEGYSVSREKKERFSLILESASTNQTSMYLCASSLVRSDEQFFGPGTRLTVL.

This chain joins TRBV5-1 and TRBJ2-3; D possibly corresponds to TRBD1 (5 bases). The V and J ends lost 0 bases and 1 base respectively, with 9 bases between them. CDR1 SGHRS and CDR2 YFSETQ come from the germline V gene. The CDR3 extends over 15 amino acids. The CDR3 DNA reads as TGCGCCAGCAGCTTGGTGCCAGGGCGCACAGATACGCAGTATTTT. Translated: CASSLVPGRTDTQYF.

The chain uses TRBV11-3 and TRBJ2-7; 7 bases are a match to TRBD1. Trimming removed 1 base from V and 3 bases from J; junction bases left unmatched: 3. Germline values: CDR1 SGHNT, CDR2 YENEEA. The CDR3 totals 14 residues. CDR3 loop: CASSLVGTDYEQYF. CDR3 nucleotides: TGTGCCAGCAGCTTAGTCGGGACAGACTACGAGCAGTACTTC.

V usage is TRBV7-9 and J usage is TRBJ1-2; D gene uncertain. Germline V lookup: CDR1 SEHNR, CDR2 FQNEAQ (reference sequence). V was shortened by 6 bases and J by 4 bases, with 12 bases between the two germline ends. The CDR3 has 13 amino acids. The CDR3 reads CASRSAGVYGYTF. CDR3 nucleotide sequence: TGTGCCAGCAGGTCGGCCGGGGTCTATGGCTACACCTTC.

The J gene is TRBJ1-2, the V gene TRBV6-5; D unresolved. Germline-derived CDR1 and CDR2 are MNHEY and SVGAGI. The CDR3 is 13 residues long. The V gene lost 6 bases and the J gene lost 6 bases, with 14 bases spanning the gap. Here the CDR3 DNA reads TGTGCCAGCAGCTTTGGACTTTACAATGGCTACACCTTC. This sequence encodes CASSFGLYNGYTF.

The chain recombines TRBV28 with TRBJ2-4, with TRBD1 matching 7 bases. CDR1 MDHEN and CDR2 SYDVKM come from the germline V gene. The CDR3 covers 16 residues. The junction had 11 bases not matched to a gene; V was cut back by 6 bases and J by 3 bases. The CDR3 nucleotides read TGTGCCAGCAGGGAACGGGACAGATCGGGCAAAAACATTCAGTACTTC. Translation gives CASRERDRSGKNIQYF.

This clone was found a few times. Other DNA variants within this sample encode the same CDR3. This sequence joins TRBV11-2 and TRBJ2-1; tentative D call: TRBD2 (6 bases). CDR1 and CDR2 (germline): SGHAT, FQNNGV. V shed 3 bases and J shed 4 bases, with 10 bases lying between them. This CDR3 has 14 amino acids. The CDR3 DNA is TGTGCCAGCAGCTTTAGCGGTACTTACAATGAGCAGTTCTTC. Protein product: CASSFSGTYNEQFF.

The chain combines TRBV10-3 with TRBJ2-1; 10 bases are shared with TRBD1. Trimming removed 6 bases from V and 7 bases from J; junction bases left unmatched: 6. The CDR3 is 14 residues long. Germline assignment: CDR1 ENHRY and CDR2 SYGVKD. CDR3 sequence: CAISPGQGTNEQFF. The CDR3, as DNA: TGTGCCATCAGCCCGGGACAGGGGACTAATGAGCAGTTCTTC.

CDR3 protein: CASSDNVWTDTQYF. The CDR3 DNA is TGTGCCAGTAGCGACAACGTGTGGACAGATACGCAGTATTTT. The V call is TRBV27, the J call TRBJ2-3; weak D call: TRBD2 (5 bases). Trimming took 9 bases from V and 3 from J, leaving 16 bases between them. The CDR3 runs 14 residues. The V gene's germline CDR1 is MNHEY and CDR2 SMNVEV (reference sequence).

This sequence joins TRBV11-1 and TRBJ1-4; TRBD1 matches at 7 bases. V was clipped by 4 bases and J by 1 base; unmatched bases: 6. The germline V gene encodes CDR1 SGHAT and CDR2 FQDESV (reference sequence). There are 16 residues in the CDR3. The CDR3 loop reads CASSYGTARTNEKLFF. As DNA, the CDR3 is TGTGCCAGCAGCTATGGGACAGCGCGAACTAATGAAAAACTGTTTTTT.

This clone turned up a few times. The chain recombines TRBV5-5 with TRBJ1-1, with D unresolved. The V end was cut by 2 bases, the J end by 2 bases, with 10 bases between. Germline CDR1 and CDR2: SGHKS and YYEKEE (reference sequence). The CDR3 length is 14 residues. For the CDR3, the DNA is TGTGCCAGCAGCTTCCAGCGTCTAAACACTGAAGCTTTCTTT. This gives the protein CASSFQRLNTEAFF. Filled out from reference TRBV5-5 and TRBJ1-1, the complete variable domain reads DAGVTQSPTHLIKTRGQQVTLRCSPISGHKSVSWYQQVLGQGPQFIFQYYEKEERGRGNFPDRFSARQFPNYSSELNVNALLLGDSALYLCASSFQRLNTEAFFGQGTRLTVV.

The genes are TRBV5-1 and TRBJ1-1; TRBD1 matches at 7 bases. CDR1 SGHRS and CDR2 YFSETQ come from the germline V gene. The CDR3 covers 16 residues. With V trimmed by 0 bases and J by 0 bases, 5 bases remained unmatched. CDR3 in DNA: TGCGCCAGCAGCTTGGAGCCGACAGGGTTGAACACTGAAGCTTTCTTT. It encodes CASSLEPTGLNTEAFF.

The chain couples TRBV25-1 to TRBJ1-1; TRBD1 agrees at 9 bases. CDR3 length equals 14 residues. Losses at the gene ends were 6 bases for V and 5 bases for J; bases not matched to a gene: 7. Germline lookup yields CDR1 MGHDK and CDR2 SYGVNS. The CDR3 here is CASRETGGGTEAFF. The CDR3 DNA reads as TGTGCCAGCAGGGAAACAGGGGGCGGGACTGAAGCTTTCTTT.

CDR3 coding DNA: TGTGCCAGCAGTTTCACACGCACAGATACGCAGTATTTT. This encodes CASSFTRTDTQYF. V is TRBV6-5 and J is TRBJ2-3; D unresolved. Looked up from germline, CDR1 is MNHEY and CDR2 is SVGAGI. V was shortened by 4 bases and J by 1 base, with 6 bases between the two germline ends. The CDR3 length is 13 residues.

V usage is TRBV18 and J usage is TRBJ1-3, with D unresolved. The germline gives CDR1 KGHSH, CDR2 LQKENI. V was pared by 3 bases and J by 0 bases, with 12 bases between. CDR3 length: 16 residues. The CDR3 is CASSPSTDYSGNTIYF. The CDR3 DNA reads as TGTGCCAGCTCACCCTCGACGGACTACTCTGGAAACACCATATATTTT.

The chain recombines TRBV5-3 with TRBJ1-1; D gene uncertain. TRBV5-3 is given ORF status, its function remaining uncertain. This CDR3 is 15 amino acids long. V lost 2 bases to trimming and J lost 4 bases, with 15 bases between them. CDR3 in DNA: TGTGCCAGAAGCTTTATTCGAGGCGGCGGCACTGAAGCTTTCTTT. It is translated as CARSFIRGGGTEAFF.